A single sample is the source of the 21 T cell receptor beta chains below, sequenced in a study of cytomegalovirus exposure and HLA in healthy donors. Amplification used 60 Vbeta primers and 13 Jbeta primers. Assay used: immunoSEQ multiplex PCR; TCRdb lists only in-frame clones, some missing. The sample has around 120,000 clones, 50% to 70% seen once. Sequences were obtained from PBMCs. The receptors were gathered from a man aged 25-45 years in good health and CMV-seropositive.

The chain employs TRBV5-1 and TRBJ1-4; no clear D gene. CDR1 and CDR2 (germline): SGHRS, YFSETQ. The CDR3 sequence is 14 residues long. Trimming shortened V by 4 bases and J by 2 bases, and 9 bases separated the two germline ends. The CDR3 DNA sequence: TGCGCCAGCAGCGTACGGTCTACTAATGAAAAACTGTTTTTT. Translation: CASSVRSTNEKLFF.

The rearrangement links TRBV13 to TRBJ2-7; 8 bases map to TRBD2. The CDR3 length is 14 residues. The germline V gene encodes CDR1 PRHDT and CDR2 FYEKMQ (reference sequence). J gave up 4 bases and V 3 bases, and 5 bases lay outside the gene matches. CDR3 region: CASSLGQRGYEQYF. The CDR3 bases are TGTGCCAGCAGCTTGGGTCAGCGGGGGTACGAGCAGTACTTC.

The chain recombines TRBV2 with TRBJ2-1; perhaps TRBD2 as D (5 bases). Trimming pared 3 bases from V and 1 base from J, leaving 7 bases between. Germline loops: CDR1 SNHLY, CDR2 FYNNEI. This CDR3 contains 14 residues. In DNA, the CDR3 is TGTGCCAGCAGTGAGAGGGCTTCCTACAATGAGCAGTTCTTC. Its protein is CASSERASYNEQFF.

This clone has only one observation. The chain employs TRBV6-5 and TRBJ2-1; maybe TRBD2 (5 bases). The germline V and J ends were trimmed by 0 bases and 2 bases, with 11 bases remaining between them. The CDR3 covers 16 residues. CDR1 and CDR2 (germline): MNHEY, SVGAGI. The CDR3 loop reads CASSYSGAAAYNEQFF. In DNA, the CDR3 is TGTGCCAGCAGTTACTCGGGAGCGGCGGCCTACAATGAGCAGTTCTTC.

The chain carries TRBV5-6 and TRBJ2-7, with D possibly being TRBD1 (5 bases). Per the germline V gene, CDR1 is SGHDT and CDR2 is YYEEEE. The V gene lost 0 bases and the J gene lost 0 bases, with 7 bases spanning the gap. The CDR3 loop spans 14 amino acids. DNA for the CDR3: TGTGCCAGCAGCTTGGACAGGAGCTCCTACGAGCAGTACTTC. Residues: CASSLDRSSYEQYF. The variable domain in full, with the rest retrieved from reference TRBV5-6 and TRBJ2-7, is DAGVTQSPTHLIKTRGQQVTLRCSPKSGHDTVSWYQQALGQGPQFIFQYYEEEERQRGNFPDRFSGHQFPNYSSELNVNALLLGDSALYLCASSLDRSSYEQYFGPGTRLTVT.

The CDR3 here is CASSLTGVGQPQHF. CDR3 DNA: TGCGCCAGCAGCCTTACAGGGGTCGGACAGCCCCAGCATTTT. V usage is TRBV5-1 and J usage is TRBJ1-5, with 7 bases fitting TRBD1. This CDR3 contains 14 residues. Germline values: CDR1 SGHRS, CDR2 YFSETQ. V shed 4 bases, J shed 7 bases, and the junction held 8 bases outside the gene matches.

The rearrangement uses TRBV5-5 and TRBJ1-4; D call uncertain. V was pared by 2 bases and J by 2 bases, with 7 bases between. CDR3 length: 14 amino acids. Per the germline V gene, CDR1 is SGHKS and CDR2 is YYEKEE (reference sequence). CDR3 bases: TGTGCCAGCAGCTTCGGCGGGACTAATGAAAAACTGTTTTTT. Translated: CASSFGGTNEKLFF.

V is TRBV2 and J is TRBJ1-4, with 7 positions matching TRBD1. J was trimmed by 6 bases and V by 4 bases; bases with no gene match: 5. Germline assignment: CDR1 SNHLY and CDR2 FYNNEI. The CDR3 runs 14 residues. CDR3 sequence (DNA): TGTGCCAGCAGTGTGAACAGGGGCGATGAAAAACTGTTTTTT. Translating it yields CASSVNRGDEKLFF.

This clone was counted between two and nine times. The chain employs TRBV6-1 and TRBJ2-7, with TRBD2 matching 8 bases. The J call may be wrong; the DNA end is better matched by TRBJ2-1. Germline-derived CDR1 and CDR2 are MNHNS and SASEGT. The CDR3 length is 15 residues. CDR3 coding DNA: TGTGCCAGCCGATTAACGGGGGGGAACTACAATGAGCAGTTCTTC. Protein sequence: CASRLTGGNYNEQFF.

The V and J genes are TRBV5-6 and TRBJ2-2; D remains ambiguous. This CDR3 comprises 13 residues. Between the trimmed V and J ends, which lost 4 bases and 1 base, there was a span of 5 bases. Germline CDR1 SGHDT, CDR2 YYEEEE. In DNA, the CDR3 is TGTGCCAGCAGCCCCCAGAACACCGGGGAGCTGTTTTTT. This translates into CASSPQNTGELFF.

This clone occurred a few times. CDR3: CASMQGYTEAFF. In DNA form, the CDR3 reads TGTGCCAGCATGCAGGGCTACACTGAAGCTTTCTTT. The chain recombines TRBV6-5 with TRBJ1-1; TRBD1 might be the D (5 bases). CDR1 and CDR2 (germline): MNHEY, SVGAGI. Deletions cut 7 bases from V and 3 bases from J, with 9 bases between. The CDR3 extends over 12 amino acids.

The J gene is TRBJ1-1, the V gene TRBV7-9; the D gene is possibly TRBD1 (5 bases). Per germline, CDR1 SEHNR and CDR2 FQNEAQ (reference sequence). There are 14 residues in the CDR3. V was shortened by 3 bases and J by 0 bases, with 8 bases between the two germline ends. The CDR3 DNA is TGTGCCAGCAGCTTGGGGGGAATGAACACTGAAGCTTTCTTT. Translation gives CASSLGGMNTEAFF.

This clone was seen only a few times. V usage is TRBV5-1 and J usage is TRBJ2-7; possible D gene TRBD2, 5 bases. CDR1 SGHRS and CDR2 YFSETQ come from the germline V gene. Between the trimmed V and J ends, which lost 0 bases and 7 bases, there was a span of 14 bases. This CDR3 spans 14 amino acids. CDR3 protein: CASSLAAGGREQYF. The CDR3 coding sequence is TGCGCCAGCAGCTTGGCGGCGGGCGGAAGGGAGCAGTACTTC.

The CDR3 nucleotides are TGCAGCGTCGCGCGGGCCTCGGGCTCCAGGGGGGAGACCCAGTACTTC. Protein product: CSVARASGSRGETQYF. The chain uses TRBV29-1 and TRBJ2-5; 7 bases are shared with TRBD1. Trimming at V came to 6 bases and at J to 5 bases, leaving 18 bases not matched to a gene. Germline CDR1 is SQVTM and CDR2 is ANQGSEA. The CDR3 runs 16 residues.

This chain joins TRBV6-1 and TRBJ2-1, with 9 bases aligning to TRBD1. The V gene's germline CDR1 is MNHNS and CDR2 SASEGT. The CDR3 runs to 15 residues. The J segment lost 6 bases and the V segment lost 2 bases, leaving 5 bases of the junction unmatched. Written as DNA, the CDR3 is TGTGCCAGCAGTGAACTCGGGACAGGGCTCAATGAGCAGTTCTTC. The encoded protein is CASSELGTGLNEQFF.

This chain connects TRBV6-4 to TRBJ2-1; weak D call: TRBD2 (6 bases). V was clipped by 5 bases and J by 9 bases, with 14 bases between them. In germline, CDR1 is MRHNA, CDR2 SNTAGT. This CDR3 spans 13 amino acids. Here the CDR3 DNA reads TGTGCCAGCAGTCTTAGGCCGGGACTTGAGCAGTTCTTC. Protein sequence: CASSLRPGLEQFF.

V and J are TRBV6-4 and TRBJ2-6, with D possibly TRBD1 on 6 matching bases. This CDR3 comprises 16 residues. CDR1 MRHNA and CDR2 SNTAGT come from the germline V gene. Trimming shortened V by 0 bases and J by 1 base, and 7 bases separated the two germline ends. This CDR3 reads CASSDSGTSGANVLTF. The CDR3 bases are TGTGCCAGCAGTGACTCCGGGACATCTGGGGCCAACGTCCTGACTTTC.

This chain uses TRBV6-1 with TRBJ2-2; TRBD1 matches 8 bases. CDR1 is MNHNS and CDR2 is SASEGT in the germline V gene. The CDR3 runs to 15 residues. V lost 11 bases, J lost 0 bases, and 8 bases stayed unmatched. The CDR3, as DNA: TGTGCCGCCGAGAAGGACAGGGCGAACACCGGGGAGCTGTTTTTT. This sequence encodes CAAEKDRANTGELFF.

The chain combines TRBV5-4 with TRBJ2-1; 9 bases agree with TRBD2. V shed 4 bases, J shed 5 bases, and the junction held 4 bases outside the gene matches. Germline values: CDR1 SGHNT, CDR2 YYREEE (reference sequence). CDR3 size: 14 residues. The CDR3 DNA reads as TGTGCCAGCAGCCCGGGACTAGCAAACAATGAGCAGTTCTTC. Protein: CASSPGLANNEQFF.

This chain connects TRBV25-1 to TRBJ1-6; D is possibly TRBD1 (6 bases). Per the germline V gene, CDR1 is MGHDK and CDR2 is SYGVNS. V was pared by 5 bases and J by 10 bases, with 15 bases between. This CDR3 spans 14 amino acids. The CDR3: CASSQPGGRSPLHF. For the CDR3, the DNA is TGTGCCAGCAGTCAACCGGGGGGCCGATCACCCCTCCACTTT.

The chain is built from TRBV5-1 and TRBJ2-3, with D tentatively TRBD1 (5 bases). V shed 5 bases and J shed 3 bases, with 13 bases lying between them. CDR1 and CDR2 from the germline V gene are SGHRS and YFSETQ. The length of the CDR3 is 14 residues. The CDR3 is CASSRQGGTDTQYF. The CDR3 nucleotides read TGCGCCAGCAGTCGGCAGGGTGGGACAGATACGCAGTATTTT.